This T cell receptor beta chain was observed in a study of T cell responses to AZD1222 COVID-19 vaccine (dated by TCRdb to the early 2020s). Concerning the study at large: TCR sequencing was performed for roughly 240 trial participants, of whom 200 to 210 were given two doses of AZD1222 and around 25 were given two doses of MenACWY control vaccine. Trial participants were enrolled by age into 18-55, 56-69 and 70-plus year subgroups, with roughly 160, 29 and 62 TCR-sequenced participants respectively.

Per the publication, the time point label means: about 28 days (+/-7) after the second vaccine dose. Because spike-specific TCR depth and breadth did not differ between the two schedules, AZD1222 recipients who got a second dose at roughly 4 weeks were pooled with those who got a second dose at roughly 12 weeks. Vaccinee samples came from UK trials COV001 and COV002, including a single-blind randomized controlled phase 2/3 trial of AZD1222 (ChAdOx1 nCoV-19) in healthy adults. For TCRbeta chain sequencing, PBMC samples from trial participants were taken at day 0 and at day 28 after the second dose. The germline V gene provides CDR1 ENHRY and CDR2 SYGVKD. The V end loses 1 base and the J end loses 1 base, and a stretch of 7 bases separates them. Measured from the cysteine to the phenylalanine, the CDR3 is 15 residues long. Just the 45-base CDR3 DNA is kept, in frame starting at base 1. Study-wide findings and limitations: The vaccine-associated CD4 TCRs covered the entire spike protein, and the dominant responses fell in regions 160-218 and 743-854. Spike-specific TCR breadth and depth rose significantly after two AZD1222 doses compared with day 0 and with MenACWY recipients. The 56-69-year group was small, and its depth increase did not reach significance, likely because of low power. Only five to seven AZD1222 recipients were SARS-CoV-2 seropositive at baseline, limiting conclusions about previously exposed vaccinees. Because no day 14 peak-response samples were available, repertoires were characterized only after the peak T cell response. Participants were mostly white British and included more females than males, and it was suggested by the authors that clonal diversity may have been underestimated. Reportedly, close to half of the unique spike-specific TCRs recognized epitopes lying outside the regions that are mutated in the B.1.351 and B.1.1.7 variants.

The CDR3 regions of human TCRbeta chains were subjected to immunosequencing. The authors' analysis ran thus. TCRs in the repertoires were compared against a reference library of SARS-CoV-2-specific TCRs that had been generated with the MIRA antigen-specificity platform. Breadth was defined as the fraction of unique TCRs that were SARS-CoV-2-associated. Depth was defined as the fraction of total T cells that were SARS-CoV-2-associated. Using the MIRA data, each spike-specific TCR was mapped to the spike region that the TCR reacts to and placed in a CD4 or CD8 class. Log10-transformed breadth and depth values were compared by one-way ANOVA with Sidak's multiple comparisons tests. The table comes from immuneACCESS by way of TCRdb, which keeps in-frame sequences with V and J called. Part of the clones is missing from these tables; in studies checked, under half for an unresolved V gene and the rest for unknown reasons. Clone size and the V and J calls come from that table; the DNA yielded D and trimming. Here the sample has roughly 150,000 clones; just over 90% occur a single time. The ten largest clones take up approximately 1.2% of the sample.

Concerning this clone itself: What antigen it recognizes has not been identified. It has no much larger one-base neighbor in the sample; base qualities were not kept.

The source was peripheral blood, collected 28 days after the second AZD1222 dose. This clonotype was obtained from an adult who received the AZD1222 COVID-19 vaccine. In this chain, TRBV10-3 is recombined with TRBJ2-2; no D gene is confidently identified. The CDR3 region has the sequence CAISEWTGNTGELFF. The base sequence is TGTGCCATCAGTGAGTGGACGGGGAACACCGGGGAGCTGTTTTTT.